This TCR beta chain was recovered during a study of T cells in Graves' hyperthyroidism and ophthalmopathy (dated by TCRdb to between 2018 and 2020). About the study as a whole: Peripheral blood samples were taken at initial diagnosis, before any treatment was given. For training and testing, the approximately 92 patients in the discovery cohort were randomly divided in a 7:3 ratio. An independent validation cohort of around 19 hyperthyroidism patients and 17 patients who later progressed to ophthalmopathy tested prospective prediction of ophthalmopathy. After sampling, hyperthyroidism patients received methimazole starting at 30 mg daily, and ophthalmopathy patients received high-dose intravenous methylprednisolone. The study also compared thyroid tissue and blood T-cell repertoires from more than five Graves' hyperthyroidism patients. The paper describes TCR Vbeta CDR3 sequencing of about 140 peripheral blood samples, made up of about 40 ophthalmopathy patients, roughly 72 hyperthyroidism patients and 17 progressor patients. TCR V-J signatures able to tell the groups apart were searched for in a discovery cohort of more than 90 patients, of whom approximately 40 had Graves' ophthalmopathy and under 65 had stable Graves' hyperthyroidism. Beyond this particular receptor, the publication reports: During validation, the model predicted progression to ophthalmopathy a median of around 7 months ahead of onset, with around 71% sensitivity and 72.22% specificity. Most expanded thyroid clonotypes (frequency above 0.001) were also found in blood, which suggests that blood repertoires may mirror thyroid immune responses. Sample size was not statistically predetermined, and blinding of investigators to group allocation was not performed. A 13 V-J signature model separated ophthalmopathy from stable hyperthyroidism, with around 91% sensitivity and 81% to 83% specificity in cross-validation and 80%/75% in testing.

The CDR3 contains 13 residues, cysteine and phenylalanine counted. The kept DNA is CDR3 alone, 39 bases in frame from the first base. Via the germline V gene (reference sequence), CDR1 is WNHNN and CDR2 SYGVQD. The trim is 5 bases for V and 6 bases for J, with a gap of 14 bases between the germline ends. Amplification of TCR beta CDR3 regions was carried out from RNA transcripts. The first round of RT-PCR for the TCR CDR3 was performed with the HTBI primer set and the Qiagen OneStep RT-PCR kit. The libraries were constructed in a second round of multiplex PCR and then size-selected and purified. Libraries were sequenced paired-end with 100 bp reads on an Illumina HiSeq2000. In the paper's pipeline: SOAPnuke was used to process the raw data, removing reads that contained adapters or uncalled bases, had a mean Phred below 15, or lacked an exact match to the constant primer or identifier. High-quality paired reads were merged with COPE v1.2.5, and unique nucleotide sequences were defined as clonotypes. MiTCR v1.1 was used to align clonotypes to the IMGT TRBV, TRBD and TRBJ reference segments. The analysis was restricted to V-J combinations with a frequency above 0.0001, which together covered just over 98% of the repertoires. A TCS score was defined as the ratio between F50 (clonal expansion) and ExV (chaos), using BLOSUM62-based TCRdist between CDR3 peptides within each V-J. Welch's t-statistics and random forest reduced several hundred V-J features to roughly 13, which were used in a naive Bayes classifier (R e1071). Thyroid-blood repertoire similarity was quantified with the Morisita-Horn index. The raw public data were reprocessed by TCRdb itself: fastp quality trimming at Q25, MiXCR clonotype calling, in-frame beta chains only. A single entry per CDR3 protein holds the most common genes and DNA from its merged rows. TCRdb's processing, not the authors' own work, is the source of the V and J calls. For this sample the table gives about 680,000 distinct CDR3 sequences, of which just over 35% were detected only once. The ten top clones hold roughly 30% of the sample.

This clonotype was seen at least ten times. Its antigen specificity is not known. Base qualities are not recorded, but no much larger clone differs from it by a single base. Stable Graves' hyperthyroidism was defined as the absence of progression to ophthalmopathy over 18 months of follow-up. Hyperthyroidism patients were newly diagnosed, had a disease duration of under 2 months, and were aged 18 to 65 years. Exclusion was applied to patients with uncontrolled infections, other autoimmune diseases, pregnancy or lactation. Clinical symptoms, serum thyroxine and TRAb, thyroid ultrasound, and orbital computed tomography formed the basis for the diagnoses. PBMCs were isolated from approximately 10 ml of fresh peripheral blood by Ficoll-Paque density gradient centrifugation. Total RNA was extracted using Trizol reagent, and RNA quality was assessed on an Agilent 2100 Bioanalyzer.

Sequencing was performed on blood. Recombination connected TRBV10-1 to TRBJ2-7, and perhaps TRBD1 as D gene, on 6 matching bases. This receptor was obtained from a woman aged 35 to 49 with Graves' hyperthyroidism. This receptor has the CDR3 CASSYAGTSEQYF. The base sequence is TGCGCCAGCAGTTATGCCGGGACATCCGAGCAGTACTTC.